This T cell receptor beta chain comes out of a study of PD-L1 blockade in urothelial cancer. Study-level information: Of about 29 patients, fewer than 27 were males with bladder-origin urothelial cancer.

This table comes from immunoSEQ multiplex PCR, and its TCRdb copy is limited to in-frame clones, with some not included. The sample includes roughly 24,000 clones, 86% of them seen just once. The sequencing used PBMCs, collected around atezolizumab (anti-PD-L1) treatment. This TCR derives from a man aged 60-69 years with urothelial cancer.

Written as DNA, the CDR3 is TGTGCCAGTAGTATCGAGTTGCTTGGGACAGGGGGGGTCGAGCAGTACTTC. Translation: CASSIELLGTGGVEQYF. The chain is built from TRBV19 and TRBJ2-7; 11 nucleotides align to TRBD1. Germline V lookup: CDR1 LNHDA, CDR2 SQIVND (reference sequence). V lost 3 bases and J lost 6; bases outside the gene matches: 13. The CDR3 has 17 residues.